This TCR beta chain comes out of a study of blood T cell repertoires in COVID-19. Study in general: The United States, Italy and Spain provided the acute and convalescent COVID-19 samples. Sources were T cells, B-cell-depleted T cells, or PBMCs; the material itself was cDNA or gDNA.

Seattle enrolled patients during active infection and tracked them longitudinally. Study processing details: Nucleated cell counts were estimated from reference gene primer amplification. Sequencing was performed with immunoSEQ multiplex PCR; in TCRdb, only in-frame clones are kept and a portion is missing. V, J and clone size were drawn from that table, and D and trimming were deduced from the DNA. Here the sample spans about 99,000 clones, roughly 79% being singletons. Material for sequencing was peripheral blood. The sequence came from a man at least 80 years old with COVID-19, enrolled during active disease.

The CDR3 here is CASSATGGASEAFF. The DNA of the CDR3 is TGTGCCAGCAGCGCGACAGGGGGCGCGTCTGAAGCTTTCTTT. The chain employs TRBV2 and TRBJ1-1; 10 positions agree with TRBD1. The CDR3 is 14 amino acids. CDR1 and CDR2 from the germline V gene are SNHLY and FYNNEI. After removal of 6 bases from V and 6 bases from J, the junction contained 7 bases not matched to a gene.